Listed here are 27 T cell receptor beta chains from one sample, sequenced in a study of monozygotic twins with inflammatory bowel disease. TCRdb re-called the 5' RACE reads and catalogs CDR3 proteins one per entry, DNA excluded. Its listing shows approximately 420,000 distinct CDR3 sequences. Material for sequencing was blood. These receptor sequences come from a human donor with ulcerative colitis or Crohn's disease, or a healthy co-twin of an affected twin (not recorded which).

The chain employs TRBV6-5 and TRBJ2-2; TCRdb returns TRBD2, unconfirmable since there is no DNA. CDR1 is MNHEY and CDR2 is SVGAGI in the germline V gene. The CDR3 consists of 16 residues. CDR3 protein: CASSYSAGADTGELFF.

CDR3 loop: CASSSSLGTSVIGELFF. This chain uses TRBV7-9 with TRBJ2-2; TCRdb picks TRBD2, but there is no DNA to check that call. This CDR3 comprises 17 residues. CDR1 and CDR2 (germline): SEHNR, FQNEAQ (reference sequence).

The chain employs TRBV28 and TRBJ2-5; TCRdb selects TRBD2, and the lack of DNA leaves this call unchecked. CDR3 length equals 20 residues. The germline V gene encodes CDR1 MDHEN and CDR2 SYDVKM. The CDR3 spells CASSFPPNLASKLVSETQYF.

The rearrangement uses TRBV27 and TRBJ2-5; lacking DNA, the TRBD2 call made by TCRdb goes unchecked. Germline CDR1 reads MNHEY; CDR2 reads SMNVEV (reference sequence). This CDR3 is 20 amino acids long. The CDR3 here is CASSLGGGLAVRRSMETQYF.

The gene calls are TRBV2 and TRBJ2-5. The CDR3 covers 13 residues. Germline CDR1 SNHLY, CDR2 FYNNEI. The CDR3 loop is CASSEARGETQYF.

The rearrangement links TRBV19 to TRBJ2-7; TCRdb gives TRBD2 as the D gene, but with no DNA this cannot be confirmed. Germline assignment: CDR1 LNHDA and CDR2 SQIVND (reference sequence). This CDR3 is built from 15 residues. CDR3 amino acids: CASRLAGGSSYEQYF.

The chain combines TRBV20-1 with TRBJ2-7. This CDR3 has 15 amino acids. Germline CDR1 and CDR2: DFQATT and SNEGSKA (reference sequence). CDR3 protein: CSARDPSSSSYEQYF.

The chain's CDR3 is CASRDTSYEQYF. The chain uses TRBV19 and TRBJ2-7; no DNA is available, so the TRBD2 call from TCRdb remains unchecked. CDR1 is LNHDA and CDR2 is SQIVND in the germline V gene (reference sequence). The CDR3 loop spans 12 amino acids.

The chain carries TRBV6-5 and TRBJ2-3; TCRdb's D call of TRBD1 is untestable without DNA. Germline CDR1 is MNHEY and CDR2 is SVGAGI. The CDR3 is made up of 15 amino acids. The CDR3 spells CASSYRRGPTDTQYF.

CDR3 residues: CASSHRGADEKLFF. The rearrangement joins TRBV12-3 or TRBV12-4 to TRBJ1-4; TCRdb's D gene call, TRBD1, goes unchecked for lack of DNA. The CDR3 consists of 14 residues.

The chain employs TRBV5-5 and TRBJ2-1; there is no DNA to check the TCRdb D call of TRBD1. This CDR3 is built from 16 residues. The V gene's germline CDR1 is SGHKS and CDR2 YYEKEE (reference sequence). This chain's CDR3 is CASSWTGGALSNEQFF.

The rearrangement joins TRBV6-2 or TRBV6-3 to TRBJ2-5; the TRBD1 assignment by TCRdb is unverifiable without DNA. CDR1 MNHEY and CDR2 SVGEGT come from the germline V gene. CDR3 length: 14 amino acids. The CDR3 protein is CASSRSGPGVTQYF.

CDR3: CASTKDRATDEQYF. This chain links TRBV2 with TRBJ2-7; with no DNA, the TCRdb D assignment of TRBD1 cannot be verified. The germline gives CDR1 SNHLY, CDR2 FYNNEI. The CDR3 is made up of 14 amino acids.

This rearrangement joins TRBV29-1 to TRBJ2-7; the D gene TCRdb calls, TRBD1, cannot be checked with no DNA. Germline V gene lookup returns CDR1 SQVTM and CDR2 ANQGSEA. The CDR3 has 12 amino acids. The CDR3 loop is CSVALGGYEQYF.

CDR3 in amino acids: CSAGRLVPAASHSYEQYF. The genes are TRBV20-1 and TRBJ2-7. The CDR3 runs to 18 residues. Germline values: CDR1 DFQATT, CDR2 SNEGSKA (reference sequence).

The chain employs TRBV10-3 and TRBJ2-7. CDR3 length: 12 residues. Germline V CDR1 and CDR2: ENHRY, SYGVKD. CDR3 loop: CAIKPAQNEQYF.

V usage is TRBV6-1 and J usage is TRBJ1-2. The CDR3 is 11 amino acids. Germline V gene data show CDR1 as MNHNS and CDR2 as SASEGT. The CDR3 loop is CASTLEYGYTF.

The gene calls are TRBV7-2 and TRBJ2-7. Per germline, CDR1 SGHTA and CDR2 FQGNSA. The CDR3 loop spans 14 amino acids. Here the CDR3 reads CASSLGWNSYEQYF.

CDR3 loop: CASSLYQSSGNTEAFF. This rearrangement joins TRBV5-6 to TRBJ1-1. The germline CDR1 and CDR2 sequences are SGHDT and YYEEEE. CDR3 size: 16 residues.

This chain links TRBV27 with TRBJ2-6. Germline CDR1 is MNHEY and CDR2 is SMNVEV (reference sequence). CDR3 size: 15 residues. CDR3 region: CASKAALLGANVLTF.

The J gene is TRBJ2-7, the V gene TRBV7-9; lacking DNA, the TRBD1 call made by TCRdb goes unchecked. The CDR3 totals 14 residues. The V gene's germline CDR1 is SEHNR and CDR2 FQNEAQ (reference sequence). This CDR3 is CASSSSRGGHEQYF.

The chain joins TRBV10-3 to TRBJ1-1; TCRdb indicates TRBD1, and absent DNA this call remains unverified. The germline V gene has CDR1 ENHRY and CDR2 SYGVKD. The CDR3 length is 14 residues. The chain's CDR3 is CAIRPTGSNTEAFF.

The rearrangement joins TRBV20-1 to TRBJ2-1; TCRdb's D gene call, TRBD2, goes unchecked for lack of DNA. From germline, CDR1 is DFQATT and CDR2 SNEGSKA (reference sequence). There are 14 residues in the CDR3. The CDR3 here is CSASTSGGLNEQFF.

This rearrangement joins TRBV7-9 to TRBJ1-1. CDR1 is SEHNR, CDR2 FQNEAQ, per germline (reference sequence). This CDR3 contains 14 residues. This chain's CDR3 is CASSLAWEGPEAFF. Full variable domain (missing parts from reference TRBV7-9 and TRBJ1-1): DTGVSQNPRHKITKRGQNVTFRCDPISEHNRLYWYRQTLGQGPEFLTYFQNEAQLEKSRLLSDRFSAERPKGSFSTLEIQRTEQGDSAMYLCASSLAWEGPEAFFGQGTRLTVV.

The rearrangement joins TRBV11-2 to TRBJ1-1; TCRdb calls TRBD1, which cannot be checked without DNA. Germline CDR1 SGHAT, CDR2 FQNNGV. The CDR3 loop spans 17 amino acids. The CDR3 loop reads CASSLDWARGWDTEAFF.

CDR3 protein: CASRASFNSPLHF. This sequence joins TRBV12-3 or TRBV12-4 and TRBJ1-6. The length of the CDR3 is 13 residues.

This sequence joins TRBV6-2 or TRBV6-3 and TRBJ2-7; without DNA, the TCRdb call of TRBD2 cannot be checked. The CDR3 has 15 residues. Germline-derived CDR1 and CDR2 are MNHEY and SVGEGT. CDR3 in amino acids: CASSLAGGRSYEQYF.